Following are 29 T cell receptor beta chains from one sample sequenced in a study of T cell responses to AZD1222 COVID-19 vaccine. Using immunoSEQ multiplex PCR, the repertoire was profiled, and TCRdb retains in-frame clones only, with some absent. The sample gives around 150,000 clones, 80% to 95% of which show up once; roughly 4% is in the top ten. The source material was peripheral blood, sampled 28 days after the second AZD1222 dose. The origin of the receptors is an adult who received the AZD1222 COVID-19 vaccine.

As concerns this clone: One end of the junction varies from germline; a read error may be responsible. The chain is built from TRBV7-7 and TRBJ2-2; perhaps D is TRBD1 or TRBD2 (5 bases each). The germline V gene has CDR1 SSHAT and CDR2 FNYEAQ (reference sequence). The CDR3 length is 15 residues. The CDR3 nucleotides are TGTGCTAGCAGCACAACAGGCTCGGGAACCGGGGAGCTGTTTTTT. It codes for CASSTTGSGTGELFF.

The chain joins TRBV4-2 to TRBJ1-2; 9 nucleotides align to TRBD1. V was clipped by 4 bases and J by 6 bases; unmatched bases: 12. The CDR3 loop spans 16 amino acids. Germline V lookup: CDR1 LGHNA, CDR2 YNFKEQ. CDR3 loop: CASSPKFTQGADGYTF. The CDR3 region has the DNA TGTGCCAGCAGCCCAAAGTTCACACAGGGGGCGGATGGCTACACCTTC.

The V and J genes are TRBV5-6 and TRBJ1-3; tentative D call: TRBD1 (5 bases). V was trimmed by 0 bases and J by 3 bases, leaving 7 bases between them. Germline values: CDR1 SGHDT, CDR2 YYEEEE. This CDR3 contains 14 residues. CDR3 sequence: CASSLGGLGNTIYF. The CDR3 DNA follows: TGTGCCAGCAGCTTGGGGGGACTTGGAAACACCATATATTTT.

The V and J genes are TRBV12-5 and TRBJ2-1, with 11 bases identical to TRBD2. The CDR3 totals 15 residues. V lost 5 bases to trimming and J lost 5 bases; unmatched junction nucleotides: 5. Germline CDR1 LGHNT, CDR2 FRNRAP. CDR3 DNA: TGTGCTAGTGGTGCGGGACTAGCGGAGAACAATGAGCAGTTCTTC. Translation: CASGAGLAENNEQFF.

CDR3 nucleotides: TGCAGTGCTAGTTGGTGGGAAGCTTTCTTT. Translating gives CSASWWEAFF. This chain connects TRBV20-1 to TRBJ1-1; D is ambiguous. Trimming left V 3 bases short and J 8 bases short, with 7 bases between. This CDR3 is 10 amino acids long. The germline CDR1 and CDR2 sequences are DFQATT and SNEGSKA (reference sequence).

V gene TRBV21-1 combines with J gene TRBJ2-7; the DNA was not compared with TRBD2, the D call given in the table. TRBV21-1 is described as a pseudogene. The CDR3 spans 16 residues. The CDR3 protein is CASSKAYRGAPIEQYF. The CDR3 DNA follows: TGTGCCAGCAGCAAAGCTTATCGGGGGGCCCCTATCGAGCAGTACTTC.

V is TRBV25-1 and J is TRBJ2-1; 9 bases map to TRBD2. CDR3 length: 16 residues. V shed 3 bases and J 0 bases; nucleotides not matched to a gene: 3. Germline CDR1 reads MGHDK; CDR2 reads SYGVNS. CDR3 nucleotide sequence: TGTGCCAGCAGTGACCTTAGCGGGAGCTCCTACAATGAGCAGTTCTTC. It codes for CASSDLSGSSYNEQFF.

V and J are TRBV3-1 (or the pseudogene TRBV3-2) and TRBJ1-1; D remains ambiguous. The germline gives CDR1 LGHDT, CDR2 YNNKEL (reference sequence). V lost 1 base and J 1 base, leaving 7 bases between the germline ends. The CDR3 is 14 amino acids. CDR3 in amino acids: CASSQGSKNTEAFF. DNA of the CDR3: TGTGCCAGCAGCCAAGGGAGTAAGAACACTGAAGCTTTCTTT.

The chain combines TRBV19 with TRBJ1-5; D uncertain. The CDR3 has 13 residues. Trimming took off 10 bases at V and 1 base at J, with 11 bases between the two ends. Germline lookup yields CDR1 LNHDA and CDR2 SQIVND (reference sequence). CDR3 coding DNA: TGTGCCACCAGCAAGTGGAGCAATCAGCCCCAGCATTTT. It yields the protein CATSKWSNQPQHF.

The rearrangement links TRBV7-2 to TRBJ2-7; 8 bases agree with TRBD1. This CDR3 is built from 15 residues. With 3 bases clipped from V and 2 bases from J, the junction kept 6 bases outside the gene matches. The germline V gene encodes CDR1 SGHTA and CDR2 FQGNSA. The CDR3 DNA reads as TGTGCCAGCAGCTTTACCCGGACAGGGACCTACGAGCAGTACTTC. Its protein is CASSFTRTGTYEQYF.

V gene TRBV11-2 combines with J gene TRBJ1-4, with 9 bases that match TRBD1. The V gene's germline CDR1 is SGHAT and CDR2 FQNNGV. J gave up 14 bases and V 5 bases, and 12 bases lay outside the gene matches. CDR3 size: 14 residues. The CDR3 reads CASSPRQGGKLLFF. The CDR3 coding sequence is TGTGCCAGCAGCCCGCGACAGGGGGGAAAACTCCTGTTTTTT.

The chain joins TRBV6-6 to TRBJ1-4; D may be TRBD1 (5 bases). There are 14 residues in the CDR3. CDR1 is MNHNY, CDR2 SVGAGI, per germline (reference sequence). V lost 5 bases to trimming and J lost 6 bases, with 13 bases between them. In nucleotides, the CDR3 is TGTGCCAGCAGTAATACAGGAGGGGATGAAAAACTGTTTTTT. Translating it yields CASSNTGGDEKLFF.

The count of this clone is one. J is TRBJ2-7 and V is TRBV15; TRBD1 matches at 7 bases. Unmatched junction bases numbered 2, after V lost 0 bases and J lost 0 bases. The CDR3 consists of 15 residues. Germline V gene sequence: CDR1 LNHNV, CDR2 YYDKDF (reference sequence). CDR3 bases: TGTGCCACCAGCAGAGATGACAGGGACTCCTACGAGCAGTACTTC. Encoded protein: CATSRDDRDSYEQYF.

The V gene is TRBV29-1, the J gene TRBJ2-7; either TRBD1 or TRBD2 may supply D (6 bases each). This CDR3 is built from 13 residues. The V end was cut by 7 bases, the J end by 11 bases, with 24 bases between. Per the germline V gene, CDR1 is SQVTM and CDR2 is ANQGSEA. The CDR3 nucleotides are TGCAGCGCTAGCGATGGGACACTCCTACGAGAGTACTTC. The encoded protein is CSASDGTLLREYF.

The chain joins TRBV7-9 to TRBJ2-7, with unresolved D. Germline-derived CDR1 and CDR2 are SEHNR and FQNEAQ (reference sequence). V was shortened by 4 bases and J by 5 bases, with 18 bases between the two germline ends. The CDR3 extends over 15 amino acids. Here the CDR3 DNA reads TGTGCCAGCAGCTACGGGTCAGGCACCTTCCACGAGCAGTACTTC. Translating it yields CASSYGSGTFHEQYF. Looking up the rest from reference TRBV7-9 and TRBJ2-7 gives the full variable domain: DTGVSQNPRHKITKRGQNVTFRCDPISEHNRLYWYRQTLGQGPEFLTYFQNEAQLEKSRLLSDRFSAERPKGSFSTLEIQRTEQGDSAMYLCASSYGSGTFHEQYFGPGTRLTVT.

CDR3 nucleotides: TGCGCCAGCAGCTCTCACGCGGGGAGGGTCTCCCCTGGAAACACCATATATTTT. Encoded protein: CASSSHAGRVSPGNTIYF. This sequence joins TRBV4-1 and TRBJ1-3; the D is unclear. CDR1 MGHRA and CDR2 YSYEKL come from the germline V gene. Trimming stripped 5 bases from V and 2 bases from J, with 22 bases between. The CDR3 has 18 amino acids.

V usage is TRBV10-1 and J usage is TRBJ2-7; D is undetermined. CDR1 is WNHNN, CDR2 SYGVQD, per germline (reference sequence). Trimming pared 9 bases from V and 12 bases from J, leaving 9 bases between. This CDR3 region has 8 residues. CDR3 in DNA: TGCGCCAGACCTTCGCCGTACTTC. It translates to CARPSPYF.

The chain uses TRBV27 and TRBJ2-7, with D perhaps assigned TRBD1 or TRBD2 (5 bases each). This CDR3 spans 15 amino acids. V lost 0 bases and J lost 3, with 12 bases in between. CDR1 is MNHEY, CDR2 SMNVEV, per germline (reference sequence). The CDR3 spells CASSLSGDAYYEQYF. As DNA, the CDR3 is TGTGCCAGCAGTTTATCGGGGGACGCTTACTACGAGCAGTACTTC.

Only a few counts were recorded for this clone. The rearrangement uses TRBV6-2 or TRBV6-3 and TRBJ1-1; 9 nucleotides match TRBD1. V lost 6 bases and J lost 12; bases outside the gene matches: 2. The CDR3 totals 10 residues. Germline V gene data show CDR1 as MNHEY and CDR2 as SVGEGT. CDR3 residues: CASSDRGTFF. CDR3 DNA: TGTGCCAGCAGCGACAGGGGGACTTTCTTT.

The rearrangement links TRBV5-1 to TRBJ2-1; the D is unclear. The germline V gene has CDR1 SGHRS and CDR2 YFSETQ. V was shortened by 4 bases and J by 6 bases, with 11 bases between the two germline ends. CDR3 length: 13 residues. CDR3 bases: TGCGCCAGCAGCGCGACCGGATTCAATGAGCAGTTCTTC. As protein: CASSATGFNEQFF.

This chain uses TRBV27 with TRBJ2-3; the match to TRBD2 covers 8 bases. Looked up from germline, CDR1 is MNHEY and CDR2 is SMNVEV (reference sequence). The CDR3 extends over 15 amino acids. After removal of 4 bases from V and 3 bases from J, the junction contained 6 bases not matched to a gene. CDR3 residues: CASSSPSGGTDTQYF. CDR3 in DNA: TGTGCCAGCAGTTCACCCAGCGGGGGTACAGATACGCAGTATTTT.

This clone has a single count. The rearrangement uses TRBV24-1 and TRBJ2-7, with D possibly TRBD2 on 5 matching bases. CDR1 and CDR2 (germline): KGHDR, SFDVKD. This CDR3 contains 14 residues. Trimming removed 3 bases at V and 1 base at J, with 9 bases between. CDR3 region: CATSDPGDSYEQYF. CDR3 coding DNA: TGTGCCACCAGTGATCCCGGGGATTCCTACGAGCAGTACTTC.

This clone showed up just a few times. The gene calls are TRBV7-3 and TRBJ1-1; unclear D gene. CDR3 size: 15 residues. The germline gives CDR1 SGHTA, CDR2 FQGTGA. V lost 3 bases to trimming and J lost 6 bases, with 17 bases between them. CDR3 residues: CASSFPPAPNAEAFF. The CDR3 nucleotides are TGTGCCAGCAGCTTCCCGCCGGCGCCCAACGCTGAAGCTTTCTTT.

The V call is TRBV6-5, the J call TRBJ1-1, with 7 positions matching TRBD1. The CDR3 spans 14 residues. CDR1 and CDR2 from the germline V gene are MNHEY and SVGAGI. The V segment lost 7 bases and the J segment 0 bases; nucleotides outside the gene matches: 5. For the CDR3, the DNA is TGTGCCAGCACCGGACAGGACCTGAACACTGAAGCTTTCTTT. Translated: CASTGQDLNTEAFF.

The chain joins TRBV7-2 to TRBJ1-4, with 8 bases identical to TRBD1. V was pared by 5 bases and J by 10 bases, with 18 bases of the junction left unmatched. Germline CDR1 reads SGHTA; CDR2 reads FQGNSA. This CDR3 spans 17 amino acids. The CDR3 region has the DNA TGTGCCAGCAGCCCAGGACCGCCGGGACAGGCATCAGGAAAACTGTTTTTT. Protein: CASSPGPPGQASGKLFF.

The gene calls are TRBV7-9 and TRBJ2-3; a possible D gene is TRBD2 (5 bases). V shed 5 bases and J shed 5 bases, with 14 bases lying between them. Germline lookup yields CDR1 SEHNR and CDR2 FQNEAQ (reference sequence). The CDR3 contains 14 residues. The CDR3 loop reads CASSPLARGDTQYF. The CDR3 nucleotides are TGTGCCAGCAGCCCGCTCGCTCGGGGAGATACGCAGTATTTT.

This clone was found a few times. In nucleotides, the CDR3 is TGTGCCAGCAGATGGGGAAGGGGGGAGCAGTTCTTC. This codes for CASRWGRGEQFF. The chain is built from TRBV27 and TRBJ2-1; D is perhaps TRBD1 (6 bases). The ends were cut back, 6 bases at V and 10 bases at J, with 13 bases in the middle. The germline V gene encodes CDR1 MNHEY and CDR2 SMNVEV (reference sequence). The CDR3 loop spans 12 amino acids.

The gene calls are TRBV4-3 and TRBJ1-2; TRBD1 might be the D (5 bases). Trimming pared 0 bases from V and 8 bases from J, leaving 13 bases between. The CDR3 is made up of 14 amino acids. Germline-derived CDR1 and CDR2 are LGHNA and YSLEER. CDR3 bases: TGCGCCAGCAGCCAAGATCAGAAGGGGAGGGGCTACACCTTC. As protein: CASSQDQKGRGYTF.

This sequence joins TRBV5-1 and TRBJ1-1; tentatively, D is TRBD1 (6 bases). The ends were cut back, 4 bases at V and 8 bases at J, with 9 bases in the middle. There are 11 residues in the CDR3. Germline lookup yields CDR1 SGHRS and CDR2 YFSETQ. This CDR3 reads CASSGTGEAFF. The CDR3 DNA reads TGCGCCAGCAGCGGAACAGGGGAAGCTTTCTTT.